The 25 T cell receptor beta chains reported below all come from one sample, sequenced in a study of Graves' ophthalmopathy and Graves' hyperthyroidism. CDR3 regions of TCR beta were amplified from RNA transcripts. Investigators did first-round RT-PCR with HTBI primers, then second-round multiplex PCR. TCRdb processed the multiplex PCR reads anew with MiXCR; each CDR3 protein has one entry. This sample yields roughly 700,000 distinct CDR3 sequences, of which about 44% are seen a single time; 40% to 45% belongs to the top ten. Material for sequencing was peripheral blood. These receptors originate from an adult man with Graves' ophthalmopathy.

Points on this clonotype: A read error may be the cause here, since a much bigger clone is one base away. CDR3 nucleotide sequence: TGTGCCAGTCTGGGGCGCGTGACTAATCCACCCCTCCACTTT. Translation gives CASLGRVTNPPLHF. The rearrangement uses TRBV2 and TRBJ1-6, with a weak D call TRBD1 (5 bases). This CDR3 contains 14 residues. Looked up from germline, CDR1 is SNHLY and CDR2 is FYNNEI.

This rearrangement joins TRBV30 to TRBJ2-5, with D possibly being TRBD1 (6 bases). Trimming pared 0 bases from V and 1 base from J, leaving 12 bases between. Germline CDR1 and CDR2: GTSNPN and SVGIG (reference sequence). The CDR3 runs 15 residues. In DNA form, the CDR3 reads TGTGCCTGGAGTGTACATCGGACAGCCCAAGAGACCCAGTACTTC. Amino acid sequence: CAWSVHRTAQETQYF.

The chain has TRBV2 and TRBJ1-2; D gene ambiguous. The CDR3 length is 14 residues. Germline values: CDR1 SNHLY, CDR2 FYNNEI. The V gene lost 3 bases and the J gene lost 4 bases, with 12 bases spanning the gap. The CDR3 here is CASSEWALSYGYTF. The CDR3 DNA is TGTGCCAGCAGTGAGTGGGCTCTCAGCTATGGCTACACCTTC.

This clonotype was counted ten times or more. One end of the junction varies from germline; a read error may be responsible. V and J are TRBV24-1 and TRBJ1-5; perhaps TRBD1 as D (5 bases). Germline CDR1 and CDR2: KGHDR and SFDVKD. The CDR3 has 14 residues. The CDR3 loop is CASSYGQGGQPQHF. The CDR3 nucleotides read TGTGCCAGCAGTTATGGCCAGGGCGGACAGCCCCAGCATTTT.

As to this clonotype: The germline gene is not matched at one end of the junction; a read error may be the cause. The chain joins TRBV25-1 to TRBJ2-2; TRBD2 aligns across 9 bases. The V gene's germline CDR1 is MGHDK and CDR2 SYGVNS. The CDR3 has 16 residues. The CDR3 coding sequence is TGTGCCAGCAGCTTAGGGTTAGCGGGAGACACCGGGGAGCTGCTTTTT. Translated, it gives CASSLGLAGDTGELLF.

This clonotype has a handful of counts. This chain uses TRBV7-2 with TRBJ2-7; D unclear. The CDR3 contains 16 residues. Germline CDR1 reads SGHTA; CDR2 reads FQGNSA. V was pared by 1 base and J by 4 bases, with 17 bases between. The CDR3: CASSLDPVSSQYEQYF. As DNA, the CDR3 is TGTGCCAGCAGCTTAGATCCCGTGAGTAGTCAATACGAGCAGTACTTC.

The CDR3 DNA reads as TGCGCCAGCAGCTTGGACGTTCGGGAAGCTTTCTTT. It encodes CASSLDVREAFF. The chain recombines TRBV5-1 with TRBJ1-1, with D uncertain. The length of the CDR3 is 12 residues. Germline V gene data show CDR1 as SGHRS and CDR2 as YFSETQ. Trimming cost V 0 bases and J 8 bases, with 8 bases left between them.

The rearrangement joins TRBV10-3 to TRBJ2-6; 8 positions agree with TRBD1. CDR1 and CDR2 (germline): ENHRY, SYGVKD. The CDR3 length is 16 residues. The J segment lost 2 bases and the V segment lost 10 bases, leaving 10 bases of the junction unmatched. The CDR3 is CASTGQGGAGANVLTF. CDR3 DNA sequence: TGTGCCAGCACCGGACAGGGTGGGGCTGGGGCCAACGTCCTGACTTTC.

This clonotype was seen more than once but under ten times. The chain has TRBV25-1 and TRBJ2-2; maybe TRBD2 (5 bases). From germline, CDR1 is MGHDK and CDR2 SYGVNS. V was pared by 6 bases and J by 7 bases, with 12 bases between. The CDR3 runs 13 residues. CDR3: CASSRRSGGELFF. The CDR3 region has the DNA TGTGCCAGCAGCCGGAGGAGCGGCGGGGAGCTGTTTTTT.

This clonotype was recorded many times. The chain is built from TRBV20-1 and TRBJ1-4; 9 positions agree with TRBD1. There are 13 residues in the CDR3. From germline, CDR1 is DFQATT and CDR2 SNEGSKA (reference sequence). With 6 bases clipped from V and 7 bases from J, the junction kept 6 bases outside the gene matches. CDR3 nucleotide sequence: TGCAGTGCAAGGGGACAGGGACGTGAAAAACTGTTTTTT. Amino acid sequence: CSARGQGREKLFF.

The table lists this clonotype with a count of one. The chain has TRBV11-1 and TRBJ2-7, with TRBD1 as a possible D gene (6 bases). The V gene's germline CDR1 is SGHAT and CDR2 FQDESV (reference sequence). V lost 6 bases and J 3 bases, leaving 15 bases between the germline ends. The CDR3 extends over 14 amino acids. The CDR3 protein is CASSYYRDNYEQYF. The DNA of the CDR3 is TGTGCCAGCAGTTACTACCGGGACAACTACGAGCAGTACTTC. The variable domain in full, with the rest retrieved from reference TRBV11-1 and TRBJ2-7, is EAEVAQSPRYKITEKSQAVAFWCDPISGHATLYWYRQILGQGPELLVQFQDESVVDDSQLPKDRFSAERLKGVDSTLKIQPAELGDSAMYLCASSYYRDNYEQYFGPGTRLTVT.

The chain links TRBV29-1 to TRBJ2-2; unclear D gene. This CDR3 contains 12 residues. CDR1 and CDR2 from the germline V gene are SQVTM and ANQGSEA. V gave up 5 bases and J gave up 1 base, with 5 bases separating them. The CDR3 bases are TGCAGCGTTTTTTGGAACACCGGGGAGCTGTTTTTT. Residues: CSVFWNTGELFF.

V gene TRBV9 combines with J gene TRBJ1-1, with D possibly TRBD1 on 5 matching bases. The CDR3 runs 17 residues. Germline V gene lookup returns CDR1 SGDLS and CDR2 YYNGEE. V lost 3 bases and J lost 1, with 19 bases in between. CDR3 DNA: TGTGCCAGCAGCGGCCGGGACTCAGAAATCACGAACACTGAAGCTTTCTTT. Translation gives CASSGRDSEITNTEAFF. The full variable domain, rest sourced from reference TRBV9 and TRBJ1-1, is DSGVTQTPKHLITATGQRVTLRCSPRSGDLSVYWYQQSLDQGLQFLIQYYNGEERAKGNILERFSAQQFPDLHSELNLSSLELGDSALYFCASSGRDSEITNTEAFFGQGTRLTVV.

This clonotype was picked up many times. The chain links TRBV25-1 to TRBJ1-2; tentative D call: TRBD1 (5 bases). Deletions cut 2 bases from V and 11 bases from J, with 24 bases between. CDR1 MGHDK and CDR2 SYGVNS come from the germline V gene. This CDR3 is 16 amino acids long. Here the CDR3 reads CASSEPRQGLLSGYTF. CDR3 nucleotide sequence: TGTGCCAGCAGTGAACCTCGGCAGGGCCTACTGTCTGGGTACACCTTC.

The CDR3 coding sequence is TGCAGTGCTAGATCCGCAGCGGGGGCCCAGGAGACCCAGTACTTC. Protein sequence: CSARSAAGAQETQYF. V is TRBV20-1 and J is TRBJ2-5, with TRBD2 identical over 8 bases. The CDR3 covers 15 residues. CDR1 DFQATT and CDR2 SNEGSKA come from the germline V gene (reference sequence). The V gene end was trimmed by 2 bases and the J gene end by 5 bases; junction bases not matched to a gene: 10.

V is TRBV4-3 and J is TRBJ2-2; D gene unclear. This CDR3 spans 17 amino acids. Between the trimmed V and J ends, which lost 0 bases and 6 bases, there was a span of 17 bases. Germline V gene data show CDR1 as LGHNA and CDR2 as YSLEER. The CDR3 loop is CASSQDLPPAVPGELFF. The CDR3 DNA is TGCGCCAGCAGCCAAGATTTGCCGCCGGCAGTCCCCGGGGAGCTGTTTTTT.

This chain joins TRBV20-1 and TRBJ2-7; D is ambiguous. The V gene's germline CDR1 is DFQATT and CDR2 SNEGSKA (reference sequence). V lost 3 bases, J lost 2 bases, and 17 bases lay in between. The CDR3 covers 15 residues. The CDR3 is CSASGRDKLPYEQYF. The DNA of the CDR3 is TGCAGTGCTAGCGGTAGGGATAAGTTACCCTACGAGCAGTACTTC.

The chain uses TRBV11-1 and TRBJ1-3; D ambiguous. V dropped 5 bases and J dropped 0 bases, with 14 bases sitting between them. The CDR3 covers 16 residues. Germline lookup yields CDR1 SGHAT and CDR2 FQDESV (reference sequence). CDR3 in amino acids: CASSLWNLASGNTIYF. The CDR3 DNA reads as TGTGCCAGCAGCCTTTGGAACCTCGCCTCTGGAAACACCATATATTTT.

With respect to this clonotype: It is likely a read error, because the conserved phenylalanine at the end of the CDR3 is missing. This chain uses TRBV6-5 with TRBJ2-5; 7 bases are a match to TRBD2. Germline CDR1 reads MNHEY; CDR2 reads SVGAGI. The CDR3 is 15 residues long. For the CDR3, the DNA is TGTGCCAGCAGTTACGGCGGGAGCATGCAAGAGGCCCAGTACCTC. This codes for CASSYGGSMQEAQYL.

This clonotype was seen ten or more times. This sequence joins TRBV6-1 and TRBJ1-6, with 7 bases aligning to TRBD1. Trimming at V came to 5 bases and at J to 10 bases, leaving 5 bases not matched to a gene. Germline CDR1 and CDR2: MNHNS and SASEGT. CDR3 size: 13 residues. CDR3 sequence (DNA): TGTGCCAGCAGTTACAGGGGTTTGTCACCCCTCCACTTT. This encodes CASSYRGLSPLHF.

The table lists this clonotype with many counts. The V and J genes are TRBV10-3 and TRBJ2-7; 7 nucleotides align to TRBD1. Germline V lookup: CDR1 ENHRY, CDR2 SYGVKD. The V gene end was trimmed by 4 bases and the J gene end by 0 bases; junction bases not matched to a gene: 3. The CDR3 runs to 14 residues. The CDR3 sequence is CAISVGQRSYEQYF. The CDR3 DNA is TGTGCCATCAGTGTGGGACAGCGCTCCTACGAGCAGTACTTC.

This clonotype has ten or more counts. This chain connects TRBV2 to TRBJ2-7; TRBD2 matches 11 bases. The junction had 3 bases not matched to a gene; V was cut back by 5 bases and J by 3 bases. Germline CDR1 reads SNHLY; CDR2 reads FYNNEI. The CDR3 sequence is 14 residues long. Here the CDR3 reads CASSLAGGFYEQYF. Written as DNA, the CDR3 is TGTGCCAGCAGTCTAGCGGGAGGTTTCTACGAGCAGTACTTC.

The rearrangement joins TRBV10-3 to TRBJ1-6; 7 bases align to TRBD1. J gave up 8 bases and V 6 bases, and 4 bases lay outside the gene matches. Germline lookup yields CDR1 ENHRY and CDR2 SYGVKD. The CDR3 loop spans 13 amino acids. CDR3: CAIRQGPYSPLHF. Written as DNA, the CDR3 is TGTGCCATCAGACAGGGGCCGTATTCACCCCTCCACTTT.

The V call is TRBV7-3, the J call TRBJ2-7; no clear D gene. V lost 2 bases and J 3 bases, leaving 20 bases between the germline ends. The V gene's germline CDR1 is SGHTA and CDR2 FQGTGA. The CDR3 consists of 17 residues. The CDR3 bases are TGTGCCAGCAGCTTAGGTTTTTTAGGATTCCAGTACTACGAGCAGTACTTC. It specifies CASSLGFLGFQYYEQYF.

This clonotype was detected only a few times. In DNA, the CDR3 is TGTGCCAGCAGTTCGACGGGGACCTCCTACGAGCAGTACTTC. Its protein is CASSSTGTSYEQYF. The chain couples TRBV6-2 or TRBV6-3 to TRBJ2-7, with D perhaps matching TRBD1 or TRBD2 (5 bases each). This CDR3 contains 14 residues. With 4 bases removed from V and 0 bases from J, the gap between germline ends came to 10 bases. The germline V gene encodes CDR1 MNHEY and CDR2 SVGEGT.